This TCR beta chain was captured in a study of blood T cell repertoires in COVID-19. Original data processing: Using reference gene primer amplification, nucleated cell counts were estimated. Measured with immunoSEQ multiplex PCR; TCRdb has only the in-frame clones, and not every one. That table gives V, J and clone size, and the DNA gave D and trimming. This table has 150,000 or so clones, over 70% appearing once. The participants were between roughly 18 and 100 years old and came from roughly 25 US areas. Donors in Cohort 3 who had recovered were those with two negative PCRs, healthcare professional clearance, or resolution of their symptoms. The CDR3 is made up of 13 amino acids. Trimming took 4 bases from V and 7 from J, leaving 12 bases between them. In germline, CDR1 is SGHTS, CDR2 YDEGEE.

The TCR sequence derives from a man over 45 who had recovered from COVID-19. The chain recombines TRBV5-8 with TRBJ1-5; TRBD1 is a possible D gene (6 bases). The material sequenced was PBMCs or T cells enriched from blood (not recorded which). Written as DNA, the CDR3 is TGTGCCAGCAGCCTCTCAGGGGACCAGCCCCAGCATTTT. It translates to CASSLSGDQPQHF. The full variable domain, rest sourced from reference TRBV5-8 and TRBJ1-5, is EAGVTQSPTHLIKTRGQQATLRCSPISGHTSVYWYQQALGLGLQFLLWYDEGEERNRGNFPPRFSGRQFPNYSSELNVNALELEDSALYLCASSLSGDQPQHFGDGTRLSIL.